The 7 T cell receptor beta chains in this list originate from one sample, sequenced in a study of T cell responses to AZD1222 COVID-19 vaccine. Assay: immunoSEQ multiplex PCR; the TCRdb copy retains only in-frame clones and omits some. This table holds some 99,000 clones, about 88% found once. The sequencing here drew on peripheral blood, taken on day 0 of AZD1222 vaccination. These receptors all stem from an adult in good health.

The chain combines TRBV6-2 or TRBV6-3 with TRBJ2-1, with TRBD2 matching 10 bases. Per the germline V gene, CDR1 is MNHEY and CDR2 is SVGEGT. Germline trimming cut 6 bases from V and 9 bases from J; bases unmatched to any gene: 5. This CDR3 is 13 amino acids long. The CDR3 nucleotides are TGTGCCAGCAGACCTTCTAGCGGGGGTGAGCAGTTCTTC. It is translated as CASRPSSGGEQFF.

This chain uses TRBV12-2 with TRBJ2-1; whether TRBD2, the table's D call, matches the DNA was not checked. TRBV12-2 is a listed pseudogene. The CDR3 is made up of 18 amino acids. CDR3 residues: CASRLEWGCSSGRYEQFF. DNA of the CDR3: TGTGCAAGTCGCTTAGAGTGGGGGTGTTCTAGCGGGAGGTATGAGCAGTTCTTC.

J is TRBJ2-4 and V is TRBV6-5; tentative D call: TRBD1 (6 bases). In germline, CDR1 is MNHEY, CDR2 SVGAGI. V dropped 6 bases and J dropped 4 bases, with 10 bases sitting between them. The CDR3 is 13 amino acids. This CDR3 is CASSLDSKNIQYF. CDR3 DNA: TGTGCCAGCAGCTTGGACAGTAAAAACATTCAGTACTTC.

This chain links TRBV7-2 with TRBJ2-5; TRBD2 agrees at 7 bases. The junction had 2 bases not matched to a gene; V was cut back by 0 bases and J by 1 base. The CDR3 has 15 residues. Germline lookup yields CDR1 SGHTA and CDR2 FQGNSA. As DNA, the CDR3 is TGTGCCAGCAGCTTAGCTCGCGGGGGCCAAGAGACCCAGTACTTC. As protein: CASSLARGGQETQYF.

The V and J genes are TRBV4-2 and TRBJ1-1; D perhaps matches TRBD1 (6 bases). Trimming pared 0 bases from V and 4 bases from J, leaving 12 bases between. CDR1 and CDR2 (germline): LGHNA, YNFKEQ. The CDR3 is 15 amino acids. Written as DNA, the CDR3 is TGTGCCAGCAGCCAAGAAGGGGGAACCGGCACTGAAGCTTTCTTT. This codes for CASSQEGGTGTEAFF.

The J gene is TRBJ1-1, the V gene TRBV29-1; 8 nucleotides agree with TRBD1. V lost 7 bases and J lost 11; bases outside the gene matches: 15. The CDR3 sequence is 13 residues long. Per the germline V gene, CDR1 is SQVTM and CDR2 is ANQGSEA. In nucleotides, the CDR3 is TGCAGCGCCGAATCAGGGGGCAGTATGAATGCTTTCTTT. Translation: CSAESGGSMNAFF.

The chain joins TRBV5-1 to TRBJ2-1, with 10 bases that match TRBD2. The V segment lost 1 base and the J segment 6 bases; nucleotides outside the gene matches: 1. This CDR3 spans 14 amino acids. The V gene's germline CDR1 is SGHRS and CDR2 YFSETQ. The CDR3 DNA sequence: TGCGCCAGCAGCTTGACTAGCGGGACCAATGAGCAGTTCTTC. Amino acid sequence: CASSLTSGTNEQFF.